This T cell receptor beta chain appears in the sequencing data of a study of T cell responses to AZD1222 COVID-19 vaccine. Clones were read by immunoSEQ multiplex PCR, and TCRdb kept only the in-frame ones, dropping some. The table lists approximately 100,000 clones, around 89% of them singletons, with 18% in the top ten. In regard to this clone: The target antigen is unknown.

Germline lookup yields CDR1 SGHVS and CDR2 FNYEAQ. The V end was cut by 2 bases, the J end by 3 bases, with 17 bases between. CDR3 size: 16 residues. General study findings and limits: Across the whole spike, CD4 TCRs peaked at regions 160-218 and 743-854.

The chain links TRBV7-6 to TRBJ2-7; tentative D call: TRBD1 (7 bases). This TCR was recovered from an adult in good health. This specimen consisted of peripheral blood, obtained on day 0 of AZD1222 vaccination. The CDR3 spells CASSLYSGGMDYEQYF. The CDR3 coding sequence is TGTGCCAGCAGCTTATATTCAGGGGGGATGGACTACGAGCAGTACTTC.